One sample yielded the 27 T cell receptor beta chains listed below, sequenced in a study of T cell responses to AZD1222 COVID-19 vaccine. Profiled with immunoSEQ multiplex PCR; TCRdb holds only in-frame clones, not every one. The profile covers more than 70,000 clones, with approximately 86% appearing a single time and 7.9% taken by the ten largest. The source was peripheral blood, collected on day 0 of AZD1222 vaccination. These receptors all stem from an adult in good health.

The V gene is TRBV27, the J gene TRBJ2-7; D gene uncertain. CDR3 length equals 14 residues. Trimming cost V 0 bases and J 5 bases, with 11 bases left between them. CDR1 MNHEY and CDR2 SMNVEV come from the germline V gene (reference sequence). The CDR3 is CASSLSGSGNEQYF. In DNA, the CDR3 is TGTGCCAGCAGTTTATCTGGGTCCGGTAACGAGCAGTACTTC.

This clone appeared once. J is TRBJ2-2 and V is TRBV28; no clear D gene. Germline CDR1 reads MDHEN; CDR2 reads SYDVKM. The length of the CDR3 is 13 residues. Trimming removed 2 bases at V and 5 bases at J, with 6 bases between. CDR3 residues: CASSLTATGELFF. CDR3 nucleotide sequence: TGTGCCAGCAGTTTAACAGCGACCGGGGAGCTGTTTTTT.

This rearrangement joins TRBV4-3 to TRBJ2-7; the D is unclear. The CDR3 length is 14 residues. In germline, CDR1 is LGHNA, CDR2 YSLEER. Trimming removed 0 bases at V and 2 bases at J, with 8 bases between. CDR3 DNA: TGCGCCAGCAGCCAAGAAATTAGTACCTACGAGCAGTACTTC. Translated: CASSQEISTYEQYF.

This rearrangement joins TRBV28 to TRBJ2-7; TRBD1 agrees at 8 bases. Germline V gene lookup returns CDR1 MDHEN and CDR2 SYDVKM. Trimming cost V 4 bases and J 1 base; bases outside gene matches: 6. The CDR3 extends over 15 amino acids. The CDR3 loop reads CASSSPTGVSYEQYF. The CDR3 nucleotides are TGTGCCAGCAGTTCTCCGACAGGGGTTTCCTACGAGCAGTACTTC. Filled out from reference TRBV28 and TRBJ2-7, the complete variable domain reads DVKVTQSSRYLVKRTGEKVFLECVQDMDHENMFWYRQDPGLGLRLIYFSYDVKMKEKGDIPEGYSVSREKKERFSLILESASTNQTSMYLCASSSPTGVSYEQYFGPGTRLTVT.

This chain uses TRBV20-1 with TRBJ2-2; D unclear. Germline-derived CDR1 and CDR2 are DFQATT and SNEGSKA (reference sequence). V gave up 3 bases and J gave up 0 bases, with 5 bases separating them. This CDR3 is built from 13 residues. The CDR3 sequence: CSASGANTGELFF. The CDR3 DNA is TGCAGTGCTAGTGGGGCGAACACCGGGGAGCTGTTTTTT.

V gene TRBV5-1 combines with J gene TRBJ2-7; TRBD2 matches at 7 bases. With V trimmed by 0 bases and J by 2 bases, 14 bases remained unmatched. CDR3 length equals 18 residues. Germline loops: CDR1 SGHRS, CDR2 YFSETQ. The CDR3 DNA is TGCGCCAGCAGCTTGGACGCTAGCGGCACAGAACTAACCTACGAGCAGTACTTC. It yields the protein CASSLDASGTELTYEQYF. Complete variable domain (other parts from reference TRBV5-1 and TRBJ2-7): KAGVTQTPRYLIKTRGQQVTLSCSPISGHRSVSWYQQTPGQGLQFLFEYFSETQRNKGNFPGRFSGRQFSNSRSEMNVSTLELGDSALYLCASSLDASGTELTYEQYFGPGTRLTVT.

This clone has just one count. The chain has TRBV11-2 and TRBJ2-7, with 7 bases that match TRBD1. The germline V gene encodes CDR1 SGHAT and CDR2 FQNNGV. The length of the CDR3 is 14 residues. V gave up 5 bases and J gave up 11 bases; unmatched junction bases: 15. The CDR3 is CASSARQGESMKYF. The CDR3 region has the DNA TGTGCCAGCAGCGCAAGACAGGGAGAGTCGATGAAGTACTTC.

The rearrangement joins TRBV3-1 (or the pseudogene TRBV3-2) to TRBJ2-3; TRBD1 agrees at 9 bases. J was trimmed by 6 bases and V by 4 bases; bases with no gene match: 8. The germline V gene encodes CDR1 LGHDT and CDR2 YNNKEL (reference sequence). The CDR3 runs 15 residues. CDR3 DNA sequence: TGTGCCAGCAGCCCCCCGGGACAGGGTCTGGATACGCAGTATTTT. Amino acid sequence: CASSPPGQGLDTQYF.

This chain joins TRBV15 and TRBJ1-4, with D possibly TRBD1 on 6 matching bases. The CDR3 is 15 amino acids. CDR1 and CDR2 from the germline V gene are LNHNV and YYDKDF (reference sequence). V was shortened by 1 base and J by 3 bases, with 9 bases between the two germline ends. CDR3 in DNA: TGTGCCACCAGCAGAGCTACAGGGTCTAATGAAAAACTGTTTTTT. Translation gives CATSRATGSNEKLFF.

V usage is TRBV19 and J usage is TRBJ1-5; 8 bases are shared with TRBD1. The CDR3 is made up of 14 amino acids. V shed 8 bases, J shed 2 bases, and the junction held 5 bases outside the gene matches. Germline assignment: CDR1 LNHDA and CDR2 SQIVND (reference sequence). The CDR3 sequence: CASGGTGRNQPQHF. DNA of the CDR3: TGTGCCAGTGGGGGGACAGGTCGCAATCAGCCCCAGCATTTT.

There are a few counts of this clone. The chain recombines TRBV11-3 with TRBJ2-7; TRBD2 aligns across 10 bases. J gave up 2 bases and V 5 bases, and 9 bases lay outside the gene matches. The CDR3 spans 16 residues. The germline CDR1 and CDR2 sequences are SGHNT and YENEEA. The CDR3 sequence is CASSPGRTSGAYEQYF. CDR3 bases: TGTGCCAGCAGCCCAGGAAGGACTAGCGGAGCCTACGAGCAGTACTTC.

The chain joins TRBV3-1 (or the pseudogene TRBV3-2) to TRBJ2-2; TRBD1 agrees at 7 bases. CDR3 size: 17 residues. From germline, CDR1 is LGHDT and CDR2 YNNKEL (reference sequence). V shed 3 bases and J 0 bases; nucleotides not matched to a gene: 7. The DNA of the CDR3 is TGTGCCAGCAGCCACCAACCCGGGACAGCGAACACCGGGGAGCTGTTTTTT. Translating it yields CASSHQPGTANTGELFF.

The chain links TRBV7-2 to TRBJ2-5, with D maybe TRBD1 (6 bases). Per the germline V gene, CDR1 is SGHTA and CDR2 is FQGNSA. CDR3 size: 14 residues. V lost 5 bases and J 5 bases, leaving 15 bases between the germline ends. The CDR3 here is CASSAGALYETQYF. The DNA of the CDR3 is TGTGCCAGCAGCGCAGGGGCCTTGTACGAGACCCAGTACTTC.

The chain carries TRBV2 and TRBJ2-3, with D possibly matching TRBD1 (6 bases). Trimming cost V 4 bases and J 6 bases, with 14 bases left between them. Germline CDR1 and CDR2: SNHLY and FYNNEI. CDR3 length: 14 residues. The CDR3 protein is CASSGTVKDDTQYF. CDR3 sequence (DNA): TGTGCCAGCAGTGGGACAGTAAAGGACGATACGCAGTATTTT.

V is TRBV19 and J is TRBJ2-3; 9 bases agree with TRBD1. In germline, CDR1 is LNHDA, CDR2 SQIVND (reference sequence). The CDR3 totals 13 residues. With 7 bases clipped from V and 7 bases from J, the junction kept 6 bases outside the gene matches. CDR3: CASTTGGANTQYF. The CDR3 DNA follows: TGTGCCAGTACTACAGGGGGCGCGAATACGCAGTATTTT.

This clone appeared once. The chain joins TRBV30 to TRBJ1-5; the D gene is possibly TRBD1 (5 bases). Per the germline V gene, CDR1 is GTSNPN and CDR2 is SVGIG (reference sequence). Trimming took 5 bases from V and 4 from J, leaving 9 bases between them. There are 12 residues in the CDR3. CDR3: CAWGTFNQPQHF. The DNA for the CDR3 is TGTGCCTGGGGGACTTTTAATCAGCCCCAGCATTTT.

The chain joins TRBV6-2 or TRBV6-3 to TRBJ1-6, with 8 nucleotides matching TRBD1. The J segment lost 10 bases and the V segment lost 4 bases, leaving 6 bases of the junction unmatched. CDR3 length equals 14 residues. Looked up from germline, CDR1 is MNHEY and CDR2 is SVGEGT. The CDR3 nucleotides are TGTGCCAGCAGTTTGACAGGGGAGGGATCACCCCTCCACTTT. Amino acids: CASSLTGEGSPLHF.

This clone was picked up one time. The chain recombines TRBV5-5 with TRBJ1-5, with D perhaps TRBD1 (5 bases). CDR3 length: 15 residues. V lost 4 bases, J lost 0 bases, and 11 bases lay in between. Per the germline V gene, CDR1 is SGHKS and CDR2 is YYEKEE (reference sequence). CDR3 sequence reads: CASSHMGDSNQPQHF. The DNA of the CDR3 is TGTGCCAGCAGCCACATGGGGGATAGCAATCAGCCCCAGCATTTT.

This chain joins TRBV7-9 and TRBJ1-5; 12 bases line up with TRBD1. Germline trimming cut 9 bases from V and 1 base from J; bases unmatched to any gene: 13. Looked up from germline, CDR1 is SEHNR and CDR2 is FQNEAQ (reference sequence). The CDR3 is 18 amino acids. This CDR3 reads CARGVRDRGLESNQPQHF. The CDR3 DNA is TGTGCCAGGGGAGTCCGGGACAGGGGGCTTGAAAGCAATCAGCCCCAGCATTTT. The full variable domain, in which reference TRBV7-9 and TRBJ1-5 provide the parts outside the CDR3, is DTGVSQNPRHKITKRGQNVTFRCDPISEHNRLYWYRQTLGQGPEFLTYFQNEAQLEKSRLLSDRFSAERPKGSFSTLEIQRTEQGDSAMYLCARGVRDRGLESNQPQHFGDGTRLSIL.

The chain couples TRBV7-9 to TRBJ2-7; 12 positions match TRBD2. V was pared by 3 bases and J by 6 bases, with 3 bases of the junction left unmatched. CDR1 and CDR2 (germline): SEHNR, FQNEAQ (reference sequence). This CDR3 contains 14 residues. CDR3 residues: CASSFSSGRGEQYF. The CDR3 DNA reads TGTGCCAGCAGCTTTTCTAGCGGGAGGGGCGAGCAGTACTTC.

The CDR3 DNA sequence: TGTGCCAGTACTATTAACACTGAAGCTTTCTTT. The encoded protein is CASTINTEAFF. J is TRBJ1-1 and V is TRBV19; D is unresolved. Germline values: CDR1 LNHDA, CDR2 SQIVND (reference sequence). The CDR3 length is 11 residues. Trimming took off 7 bases at V and 2 bases at J, with 5 bases between the two ends.

The chain recombines TRBV2 with TRBJ2-1, with 7 bases identical to TRBD1. Germline loops: CDR1 SNHLY, CDR2 FYNNEI. CDR3 length: 14 amino acids. The trim removed 6 bases at V and 5 bases at J, leaving 7 bases unmatched. The CDR3 bases are TGTGCCAGCAGCCTTGACAGGGTTAACAATGAGCAGTTCTTC. Protein sequence: CASSLDRVNNEQFF.

The chain has TRBV6-4 and TRBJ1-4; D is undetermined. Trimming shortened V by 3 bases and J by 4 bases, and 9 bases separated the two germline ends. The CDR3 contains 14 residues. From germline, CDR1 is MRHNA and CDR2 SNTAGT. CDR3 bases: TGTGCCAGCAGTGATTTCCCGATTAATGAAAAACTGTTTTTT. It encodes CASSDFPINEKLFF.

This clone was seen once. CDR3 coding DNA: TGTGCCAGCAGAGCAGGGCTCCCTTTATCTGGAAACACCATATATTTT. This sequence encodes CASRAGLPLSGNTIYF. V usage is TRBV28 and J usage is TRBJ1-3, with D possibly TRBD1 on 5 matching bases. V was pared by 6 bases and J by 1 base, with 16 bases between. This CDR3 is built from 16 residues. Looked up from germline, CDR1 is MDHEN and CDR2 is SYDVKM.

This clone turned up a few times. The V call is TRBV4-3, the J call TRBJ1-5; D not resolved. The CDR3 has 14 residues. Deletions cut 4 bases from V and 1 base from J, with 8 bases between. Germline values: CDR1 LGHNA, CDR2 YSLEER. Written as DNA, the CDR3 is TGCGCCAGCAGCCCCGGTCGAAGCAATCAGCCCCAGCATTTT. Its translation: CASSPGRSNQPQHF.

The table lists this clone with a few counts. The chain combines TRBV2 with TRBJ2-2; D uncertain. The ends were cut back, 0 bases at V and 3 bases at J, with 2 bases in the middle. This CDR3 has 13 amino acids. Germline loops: CDR1 SNHLY, CDR2 FYNNEI. CDR3 amino acids: CASSEAYTGELFF. The CDR3 DNA is TGTGCCAGCAGTGAAGCATACACCGGGGAGCTGTTTTTT.

The V and J genes are TRBV18 and TRBJ2-7; 12 bases agree with TRBD1. Per germline, CDR1 KGHSH and CDR2 LQKENI. The CDR3 consists of 16 residues. V lost 6 bases to trimming and J lost 5 bases; unmatched junction nucleotides: 11. CDR3 DNA sequence: TGTGCCAGCTCTCCTAAATCCGGGACAGGGGGCGACGAGCAGTACTTC. Protein sequence: CASSPKSGTGGDEQYF.